These 24 T cell receptor beta chains were sequenced from one sample in a study of Graves' ophthalmopathy and Graves' hyperthyroidism. The TCR beta CDR3 regions underwent amplification from RNA transcripts. HTBI primers primed a first-round RT-PCR, and a second-round multiplex PCR followed. MiXCR was run by TCRdb on the multiplex PCR reads, yielding one entry per CDR3 protein. The sample gives more than 1,000,000 distinct CDR3 sequences, about 40% of which show up once; around 10% is in the top ten. The sequencing input was peripheral blood or thyroid tissue (not recorded which). Source of these receptors: an adult man with Graves' hyperthyroidism.

Remarks on this clonotype: A much more abundant neighbour one base away suggests this may be a read error. The gene calls are TRBV19 and TRBJ2-5; no firm D call. The CDR3 has 15 residues. Germline values: CDR1 LNHDA, CDR2 SQIVND (reference sequence). The CDR3 region is CASRDRPLDQETQYF. Here the CDR3 DNA reads TGTGCCAGTAGGGACCGGCCCCTCGACCAGGAGACCCAGTACTTC.

Many counts were recorded for this clonotype. The chain has TRBV25-1 and TRBJ2-6, with 7 bases matching TRBD1. The CDR3 has 16 residues. The V gene end was trimmed by 6 bases and the J gene end by 0 bases; junction bases not matched to a gene: 5. Germline V gene lookup returns CDR1 MGHDK and CDR2 SYGVNS. CDR3 in DNA: TGTGCCAGCAGAAGGACAGGAGACTCTGGGGCCAACGTCCTGACTTTC. Translating it yields CASRRTGDSGANVLTF.

V usage is TRBV7-9 and J usage is TRBJ2-5; D gene ambiguous. Germline-derived CDR1 and CDR2 are SEHNR and FQNEAQ (reference sequence). The CDR3 is 13 amino acids. V lost 1 base to trimming and J lost 9 bases, with 12 bases between them. Here the CDR3 DNA reads TGTGCCAGCAGCTTAGGGTCGGGTCAGCCCCAGTACTTC. Translating gives CASSLGSGQPQYF.

The V gene is TRBV10-2, the J gene TRBJ1-1; D unresolved. V lost 2 bases, J lost 7 bases, and 8 bases lay in between. Germline V gene data show CDR1 as WSHSY and CDR2 as SAAADI. The CDR3 consists of 12 residues. The CDR3 loop is CASSEDVNEAFF. In DNA form, the CDR3 reads TGCGCCAGCAGTGAGGACGTGAATGAAGCTTTCTTT.

This clonotype showed up many times. CDR3 nucleotide sequence: TGCAGTGCTAAACAGGCAGCTTATCAGCCCCAGCATTTT. Translating gives CSAKQAAYQPQHF. The rearrangement links TRBV20-1 to TRBJ1-5; D perhaps matches TRBD1 (5 bases). Trimming removed 4 bases from V and 5 bases from J, with 12 bases in between. Looked up from germline, CDR1 is DFQATT and CDR2 is SNEGSKA (reference sequence). CDR3 size: 13 residues.

The chain employs TRBV7-2 and TRBJ2-1; possibly TRBD1 or TRBD2 for D (5 bases each). The CDR3 contains 12 residues. Germline V lookup: CDR1 SGHTA, CDR2 FQGNSA. V shed 5 bases and J shed 8 bases, with 10 bases lying between them. For the CDR3, the DNA is TGTGCCAGCAGCCGGGACGGCGATGAGCAGTTCTTC. Protein sequence: CASSRDGDEQFF.

This clonotype was seen many times. The V gene is TRBV6-5, the J gene TRBJ1-5; tentatively, D is TRBD1 (5 bases). Germline V gives CDR1 MNHEY, CDR2 SVGAGI. Trimming cost V 5 bases and J 8 bases, with 16 bases left between them. The CDR3 length is 14 residues. The CDR3 loop reads CASSRGTVGEPQHF. DNA for the CDR3: TGTGCCAGCAGTCGAGGGACGGTAGGGGAGCCCCAGCATTTT.

This clonotype was seen more than once but under ten times. The genes are TRBV6-6 and TRBJ1-4; D perhaps matches TRBD1 (6 bases). Germline assignment: CDR1 MNHNY and CDR2 SVGAGI (reference sequence). V was trimmed by 10 bases and J by 7 bases, leaving 16 bases between them. This CDR3 has 13 amino acids. CDR3 protein: CATHREKGEKLFF. The CDR3 DNA reads TGTGCCACCCACAGGGAGAAAGGTGAAAAACTGTTTTTT.

This clonotype occurred many times. The V call is TRBV2, the J call TRBJ2-5, with TRBD1 matching 7 bases. The CDR3 runs to 14 residues. CDR1 is SNHLY, CDR2 FYNNEI, per germline. Unmatched junction bases numbered 4, after V lost 6 bases and J lost 0 bases. This CDR3 reads CASRGQDNQETQYF. CDR3 coding DNA: TGTGCCAGCAGAGGACAGGACAACCAAGAGACCCAGTACTTC.

This chain links TRBV9 with TRBJ2-4; 7 bases are a match to TRBD2. V trimming: 2 bases; J trimming: 4 bases; junction bases outside the gene matches: 3. This CDR3 comprises 14 residues. Germline CDR1 and CDR2: SGDLS and YYNGEE. The CDR3 loop reads CASSVGLGKNIQYF. The DNA for the CDR3 is TGTGCCAGCAGCGTCGGACTAGGAAAAAACATTCAGTACTTC. Drawing the rest from reference TRBV9 and TRBJ2-4, the complete variable domain is DSGVTQTPKHLITATGQRVTLRCSPRSGDLSVYWYQQSLDQGLQFLIQYYNGEERAKGNILERFSAQQFPDLHSELNLSSLELGDSALYFCASSVGLGKNIQYFGAGTRLSVL.

The chain couples TRBV29-1 to TRBJ2-6; a possible D gene is TRBD2 (7 bases). V lost 4 bases and J 4 bases, leaving 17 bases between the germline ends. Germline loops: CDR1 SQVTM, CDR2 ANQGSEA. The CDR3 has 16 amino acids. The CDR3 protein is CSVGWGSGTGANVLTF. In DNA, the CDR3 is TGCAGCGTTGGATGGGGAAGCGGGACAGGGGCCAACGTCCTGACTTTC.

Only a few counts were recorded for this clonotype. The chain uses TRBV20-1 and TRBJ2-5; 9 bases fit TRBD2. This CDR3 has 16 amino acids. CDR1 DFQATT and CDR2 SNEGSKA come from the germline V gene (reference sequence). V trimming: 6 bases; J trimming: 5 bases; junction bases outside the gene matches: 16. This chain's CDR3 is CSAKATIAGVSETQYF. The CDR3 DNA reads as TGCAGTGCGAAAGCCACGATAGCGGGAGTGTCGGAGACCCAGTACTTC.

The chain recombines TRBV2 with TRBJ2-5; D is possibly TRBD2 (6 bases). V lost 6 bases and J lost 3, with 14 bases in between. This CDR3 comprises 14 residues. Germline loops: CDR1 SNHLY, CDR2 FYNNEI. The CDR3 loop reads CASREGSREETQYF. Written as DNA, the CDR3 is TGTGCCAGCAGGGAGGGTAGCAGGGAAGAGACCCAGTACTTC.

The V and J genes are TRBV7-9 and TRBJ2-2, with D tentatively TRBD2 (6 bases). The CDR3 has 14 amino acids. Germline assignment: CDR1 SEHNR and CDR2 FQNEAQ (reference sequence). V lost 5 bases to trimming and J lost 6 bases, with 13 bases between them. CDR3 sequence (DNA): TGTGCCAGCAGCGCCCGGGGGAGCGCCGGGGAGCTGTTTTTT. This translates into CASSARGSAGELFF.

The V and J genes are TRBV7-9 and TRBJ1-4; D remains ambiguous. CDR1 is SEHNR and CDR2 is FQNEAQ in the germline V gene (reference sequence). The CDR3 totals 18 residues. V lost 5 bases and J lost 0, with 19 bases in between. The CDR3 protein is CASSPFSPRGTTNEKLFF. CDR3 DNA sequence: TGTGCCAGCAGCCCCTTTTCACCCCGGGGTACAACTAATGAAAAACTGTTTTTT.

V is TRBV19 and J is TRBJ1-2; D possibly corresponds to TRBD1 (5 bases). V was cut by 3 bases and J by 8 bases, with 16 bases left in between. Germline values: CDR1 LNHDA, CDR2 SQIVND (reference sequence). The CDR3 extends over 14 amino acids. The chain's CDR3 is CASSMDEGRRGYTF. CDR3 DNA: TGTGCCAGTAGTATGGACGAGGGGCGCCGGGGCTACACCTTC.

A few counts support this clonotype. The V and J genes are TRBV28 and TRBJ2-7; 12 nucleotides align to TRBD1. Germline-derived CDR1 and CDR2 are MDHEN and SYDVKM. V was clipped by 7 bases and J by 3 bases; unmatched bases: 7. The CDR3 loop spans 15 amino acids. CDR3 sequence: CASTYGTGGHYEQYF. CDR3 nucleotide sequence: TGTGCCAGCACTTACGGGACAGGGGGCCACTACGAGCAGTACTTC.

At least ten counts were recorded for this clonotype. This rearrangement joins TRBV10-3 to TRBJ1-2; 11 nucleotides line up with TRBD1. Germline CDR1 ENHRY, CDR2 SYGVKD. V shed 0 bases, J shed 8 bases, and the junction held 8 bases outside the gene matches. The CDR3 sequence is 16 residues long. This CDR3 reads CAISESRGQGASGYTF. In DNA form, the CDR3 reads TGTGCCATCAGTGAGTCAAGAGGACAGGGGGCTTCCGGCTACACCTTC.

This clonotype has ten or more counts. The chain employs TRBV29-1 and TRBJ2-5; perhaps TRBD2 as D (5 bases). Germline V CDR1 and CDR2: SQVTM, ANQGSEA. Deletions cut 0 bases from V and 7 bases from J, with 18 bases between. The CDR3 has 15 amino acids. CDR3 nucleotide sequence: TGCAGCGTTGAAGATGAACTAGTCCGGTATCCGACCCAGTACTTC. Its protein product is CSVEDELVRYPTQYF.

The chain is built from TRBV6-5 and TRBJ1-1; D gene unclear. Trimming took off 6 bases at V and 1 base at J, with 9 bases between the two ends. From germline, CDR1 is MNHEY and CDR2 SVGAGI. The CDR3 is 13 amino acids. CDR3 sequence (DNA): TGTGCCAGCAGCGGGGTAAGGAACACTGAAGCTTTCTTT. Amino acids: CASSGVRNTEAFF.

This clonotype was picked up many times. The chain recombines TRBV20-1 with TRBJ1-2; TRBD1 might be the D (5 bases). The V end lost 0 bases, the J end lost 8 bases, and 13 bases lay between the germline ends. This CDR3 has 13 residues. From germline, CDR1 is DFQATT and CDR2 SNEGSKA (reference sequence). The CDR3 DNA is TGCAGTGCTAGAGAGGGGGGGAGGGACGGCTACACCTTC. Its protein product is CSAREGGRDGYTF.

This clonotype showed up just a few times. The chain links TRBV29-1 to TRBJ1-2; weak D call: TRBD1 (5 bases). Trimming took off 6 bases at V and 3 bases at J, with 11 bases between the two ends. This CDR3 has 12 amino acids. Germline loops: CDR1 SQVTM, CDR2 ANQGSEA. CDR3 nucleotide sequence: TGCAGCGTAGGTAGGGGTGACTATGGCTACACCTTC. Its protein product is CSVGRGDYGYTF.

This rearrangement joins TRBV29-1 to TRBJ1-5; the D gene is possibly TRBD1 (5 bases). The length of the CDR3 is 14 residues. V was trimmed by 1 base and J by 4 bases, leaving 11 bases between them. CDR1 is SQVTM and CDR2 is ANQGSEA in the germline V gene. CDR3 sequence: CSVEVSGGNQPQHF. In DNA form, the CDR3 reads TGCAGCGTTGAAGTTAGCGGGGGAAATCAGCCCCAGCATTTT.

The rearrangement links TRBV10-3 to TRBJ2-5, with D possibly being TRBD2 (6 bases). Germline V gene sequence: CDR1 ENHRY, CDR2 SYGVKD. The CDR3 has 11 residues. Deletions cut 10 bases from V and 5 bases from J, with 11 bases between. CDR3 residues: CATRTKETQYF. In DNA, the CDR3 is TGTGCCACCAGGACTAAGGAGACCCAGTACTTC.